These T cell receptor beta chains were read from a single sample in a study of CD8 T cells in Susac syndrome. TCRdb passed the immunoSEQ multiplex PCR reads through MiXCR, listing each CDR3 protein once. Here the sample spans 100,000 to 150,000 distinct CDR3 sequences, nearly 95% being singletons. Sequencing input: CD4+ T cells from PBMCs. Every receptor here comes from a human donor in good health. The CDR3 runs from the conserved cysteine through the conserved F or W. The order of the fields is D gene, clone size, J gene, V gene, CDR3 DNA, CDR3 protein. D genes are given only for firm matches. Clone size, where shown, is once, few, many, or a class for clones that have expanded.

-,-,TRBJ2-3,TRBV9,TGTGCCAGCAGCGTAGCCCTGACAAGAGATACGCAGTATTTT,CASSVALTRDTQYF
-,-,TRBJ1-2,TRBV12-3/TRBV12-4,TGTGCCAGCAGTGCCGGGTTCCGGGGGGATGGCTACACCTTC,CASSAGFRGDGYTF
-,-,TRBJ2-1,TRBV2,TGTGCCAGCAGTGATGCAGGCCTGCAGGGGAATGAGCAGTTCTTC,CASSDAGLQGNEQFF
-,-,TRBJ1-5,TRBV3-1,TGTGCCAGCAGCCAAGGCAGCAATCAGCCCCAGCATTTT,CASSQGSNQPQHF
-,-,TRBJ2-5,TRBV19,TGTGCCAGTAGTATCAGCGGTACTCGCCAAGAGACCCAGTACTTC,CASSISGTRQETQYF
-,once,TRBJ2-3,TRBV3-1,TGTGCCAGCAGCCAATGGTCGGATACGCAGTATTTT,CASSQWSDTQYF
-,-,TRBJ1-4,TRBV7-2,TGTGCCAGCAGCTTAGCGCAAGGGGTGTGGAAACTGTTTTTT,CASSLAQGVWKLFF
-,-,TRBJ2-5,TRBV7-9,TGTGCCAGCAGTTGGATTTCAGAGACCCAGTACTTC,CASSWISETQYF
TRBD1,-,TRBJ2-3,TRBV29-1,TGCAGCGTGGCCCGGGACAGGCGGTCAGATACGCAGTATTTT,CSVARDRRSDTQYF
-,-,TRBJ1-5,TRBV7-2,TGTGCCAGCAGCTTAGCACCCGGCCTCAATCAGCCCCAGCATTTT,CASSLAPGLNQPQHF
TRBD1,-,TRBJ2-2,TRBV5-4,TGTGCCAGCAGTCCTGATACAGGGGTCGCTGGGAACGGGGAGCTGTTTTTT,CASSPDTGVAGNGELFF
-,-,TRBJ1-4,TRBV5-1,TGCGCCAGCAGCGAAACAGAGCCCCATGAAAAACTGTTTTTT,CASSETEPHEKLFF
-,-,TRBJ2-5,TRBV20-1,TGCAGTGCTAGGCCCCAGCGGAGAAGAGAAGAGACCCAGTACTTC,CSARPQRRREETQYF
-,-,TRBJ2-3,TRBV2,TGTGCCAGCAGTGGGCCGGGGATGAGGGGCTCGAGCACAGATACGCAGTATTTT,CASSGPGMRGSSTDTQYF
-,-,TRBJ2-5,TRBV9,TGTGCCAGCAGCGTACAGGGTGGAGAGACCCAGTACTTC,CASSVQGGETQYF
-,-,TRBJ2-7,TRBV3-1,TGTGCCAGCAGCCAAGGGTTTCTAGTTCGACCTTCCTACGAGCAGTACTTC,CASSQGFLVRPSYEQYF
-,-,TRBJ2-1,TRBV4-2,TGTGCCAGCAGCCAAGATGGGGGCTTCTACAATGAGCAGTTCTTC,CASSQDGGFYNEQFF